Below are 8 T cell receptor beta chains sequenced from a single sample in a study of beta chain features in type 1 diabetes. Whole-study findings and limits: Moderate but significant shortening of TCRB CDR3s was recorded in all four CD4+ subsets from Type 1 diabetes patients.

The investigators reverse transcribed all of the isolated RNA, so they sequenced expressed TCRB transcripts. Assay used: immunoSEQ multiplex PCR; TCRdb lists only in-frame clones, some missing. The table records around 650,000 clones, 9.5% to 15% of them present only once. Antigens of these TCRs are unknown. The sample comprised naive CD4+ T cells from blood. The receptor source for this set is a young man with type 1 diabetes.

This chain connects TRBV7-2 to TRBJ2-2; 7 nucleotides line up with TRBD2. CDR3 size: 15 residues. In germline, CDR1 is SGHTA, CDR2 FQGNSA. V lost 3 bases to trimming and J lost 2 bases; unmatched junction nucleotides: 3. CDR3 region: CASSFSGTNTGELFF. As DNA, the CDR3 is TGTGCCAGCAGCTTCAGCGGGACCAACACCGGGGAGCTGTTTTTT.

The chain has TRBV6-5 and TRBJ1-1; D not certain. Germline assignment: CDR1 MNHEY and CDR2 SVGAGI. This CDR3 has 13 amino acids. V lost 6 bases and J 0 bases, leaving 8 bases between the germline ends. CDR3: CASRRTMNTEAFF. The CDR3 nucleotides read TGTGCCAGCAGACGGACGATGAACACTGAAGCTTTCTTT.

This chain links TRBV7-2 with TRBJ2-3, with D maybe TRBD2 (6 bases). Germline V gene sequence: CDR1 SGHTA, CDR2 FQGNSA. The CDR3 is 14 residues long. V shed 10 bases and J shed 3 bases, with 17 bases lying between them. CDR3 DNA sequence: TGTGCCACTGCGGCGGGGTGGCGAACAGATACGCAGTATTTT. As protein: CATAAGWRTDTQYF.

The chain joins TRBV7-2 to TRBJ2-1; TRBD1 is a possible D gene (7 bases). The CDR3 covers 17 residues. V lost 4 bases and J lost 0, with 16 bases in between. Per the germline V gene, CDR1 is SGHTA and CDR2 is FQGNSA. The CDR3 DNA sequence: TGTGCCAGCAGCTCCCCGCGTCAGGGGGGCTCCTACAATGAGCAGTTCTTC. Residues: CASSSPRQGGSYNEQFF.

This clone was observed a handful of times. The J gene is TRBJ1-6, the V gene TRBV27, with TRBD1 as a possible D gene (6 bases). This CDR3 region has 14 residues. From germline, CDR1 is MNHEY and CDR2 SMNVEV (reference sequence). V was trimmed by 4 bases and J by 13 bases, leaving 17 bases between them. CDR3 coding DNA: TGTGCCAGCAGTTCACCGGGGGGCCGCCAGCCCCTCCACTTT. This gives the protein CASSSPGGRQPLHF.

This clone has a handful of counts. Written as DNA, the CDR3 is TGTGCCAGCAGCTTAGCGGGACACCCAAGGGGCTATGGCTACACCTTC. It is translated as CASSLAGHPRGYGYTF. The genes are TRBV7-8 and TRBJ1-2; possible D gene TRBD1, 6 bases. With 0 bases removed from V and 4 bases from J, the gap between germline ends came to 15 bases. This CDR3 is 16 amino acids long. The germline CDR1 and CDR2 sequences are SGHVS and FQNEAQ.

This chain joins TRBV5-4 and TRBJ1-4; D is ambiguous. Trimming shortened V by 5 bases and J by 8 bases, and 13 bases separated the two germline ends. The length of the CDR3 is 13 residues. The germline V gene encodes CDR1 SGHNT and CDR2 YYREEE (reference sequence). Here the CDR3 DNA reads TGTGCCAGCAGTCTGCCGTTACAGGAAAAACTGTTTTTT. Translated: CASSLPLQEKLFF.

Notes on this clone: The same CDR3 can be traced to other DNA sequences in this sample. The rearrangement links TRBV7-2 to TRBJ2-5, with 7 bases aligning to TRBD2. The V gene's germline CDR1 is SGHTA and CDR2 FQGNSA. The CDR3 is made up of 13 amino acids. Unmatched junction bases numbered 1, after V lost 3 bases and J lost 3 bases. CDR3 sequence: CASSFAGEETQYF. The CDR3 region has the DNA TGTGCCAGCAGCTTTGCGGGGGAAGAGACCCAGTACTTC.